This T cell receptor (beta chain) was identified in a study of post-analysis software for immune sequencing data. Notes on the study in general: The five TRBV segments detected at higher frequency in patients than in controls included TRBV5-6, TRBV5-1 and TRBV20-1. The normalized Chao1 diversity of multiple sclerosis patients was significantly lower than that of controls.

In the case of this clonotype: What it binds is unknown.

Prepared libraries of TCR beta cDNA carried unique molecular identifiers. Researchers reported 550,000 or so cDNA molecules coming from approximately 0.95 to 9.8 million T cells. TCRdb itself ran the PCR reads through MiXCR, one entry per CDR3 protein. The sample carries hundreds of thousands of distinct CDR3 sequences, roughly 38% recorded once. The V end lost 5 bases, the J end lost 0 bases, and 11 bases lay between the germline ends. Germline CDR1 SEHNR, CDR2 FQNEAQ (reference sequence). The CDR3 covers 15 residues. The receptor was derived from a girl aged 2 to 10 with multiple sclerosis. The chain is built from TRBV7-9 and TRBJ2-1, with no clear D. Sequences were obtained from blood. CDR3 protein: CASSTRTGSYNEQFF. DNA for the CDR3: TGTGCCAGCAGCACTCGGACCGGCTCCTACAATGAGCAGTTCTTC.